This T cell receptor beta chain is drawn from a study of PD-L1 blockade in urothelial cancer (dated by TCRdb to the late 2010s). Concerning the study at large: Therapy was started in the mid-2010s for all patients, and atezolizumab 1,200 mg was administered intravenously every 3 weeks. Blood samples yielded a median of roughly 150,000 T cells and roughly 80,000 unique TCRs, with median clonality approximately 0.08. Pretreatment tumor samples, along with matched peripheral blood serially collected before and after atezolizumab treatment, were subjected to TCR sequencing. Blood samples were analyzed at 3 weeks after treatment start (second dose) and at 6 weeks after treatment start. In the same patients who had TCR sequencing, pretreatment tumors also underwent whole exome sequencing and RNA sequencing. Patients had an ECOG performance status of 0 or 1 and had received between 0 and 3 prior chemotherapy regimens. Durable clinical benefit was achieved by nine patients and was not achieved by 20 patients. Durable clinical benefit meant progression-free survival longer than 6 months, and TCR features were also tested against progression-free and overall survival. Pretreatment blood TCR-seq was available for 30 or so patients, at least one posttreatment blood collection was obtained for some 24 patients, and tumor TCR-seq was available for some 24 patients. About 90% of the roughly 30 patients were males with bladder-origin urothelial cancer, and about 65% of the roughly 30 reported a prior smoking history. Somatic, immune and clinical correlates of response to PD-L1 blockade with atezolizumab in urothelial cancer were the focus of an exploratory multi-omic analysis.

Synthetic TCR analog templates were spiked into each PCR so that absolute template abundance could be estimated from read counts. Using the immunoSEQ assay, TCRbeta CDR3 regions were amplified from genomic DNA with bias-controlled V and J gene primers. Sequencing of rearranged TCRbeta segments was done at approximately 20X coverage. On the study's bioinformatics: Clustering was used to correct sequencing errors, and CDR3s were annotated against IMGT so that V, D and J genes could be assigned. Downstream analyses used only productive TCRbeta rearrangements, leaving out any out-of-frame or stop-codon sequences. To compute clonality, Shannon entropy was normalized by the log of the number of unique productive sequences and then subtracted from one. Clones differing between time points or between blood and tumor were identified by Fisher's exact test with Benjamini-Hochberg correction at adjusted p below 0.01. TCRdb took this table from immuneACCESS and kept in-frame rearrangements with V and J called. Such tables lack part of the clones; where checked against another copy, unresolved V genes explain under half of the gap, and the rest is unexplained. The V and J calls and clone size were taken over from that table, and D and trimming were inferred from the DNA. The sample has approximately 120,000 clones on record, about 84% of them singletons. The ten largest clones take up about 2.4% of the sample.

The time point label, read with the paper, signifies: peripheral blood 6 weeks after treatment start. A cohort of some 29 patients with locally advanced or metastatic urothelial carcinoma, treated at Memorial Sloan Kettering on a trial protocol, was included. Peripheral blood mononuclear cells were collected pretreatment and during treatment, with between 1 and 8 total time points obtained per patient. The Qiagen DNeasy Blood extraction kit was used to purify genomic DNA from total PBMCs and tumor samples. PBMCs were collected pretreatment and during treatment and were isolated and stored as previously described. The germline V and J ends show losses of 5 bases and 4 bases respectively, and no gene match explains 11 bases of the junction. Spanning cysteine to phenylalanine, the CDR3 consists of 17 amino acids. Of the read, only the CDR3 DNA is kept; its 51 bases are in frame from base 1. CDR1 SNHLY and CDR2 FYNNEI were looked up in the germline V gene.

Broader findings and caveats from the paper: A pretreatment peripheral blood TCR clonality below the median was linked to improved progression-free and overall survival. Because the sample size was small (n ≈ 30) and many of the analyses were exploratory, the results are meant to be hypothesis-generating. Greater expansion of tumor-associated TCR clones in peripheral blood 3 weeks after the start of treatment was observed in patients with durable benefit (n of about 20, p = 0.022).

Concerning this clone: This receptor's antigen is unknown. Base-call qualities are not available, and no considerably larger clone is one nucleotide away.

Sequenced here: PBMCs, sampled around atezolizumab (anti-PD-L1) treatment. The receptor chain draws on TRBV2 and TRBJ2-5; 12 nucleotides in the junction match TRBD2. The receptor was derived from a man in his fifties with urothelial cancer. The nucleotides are TGTGCCAGCAGTCCGAATGGACTAGCGGGATCGAGAGAGACCCAGTACTTC. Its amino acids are CASSPNGLAGSRETQYF.